The rows below give T cell receptor beta chains drawn from one sample of a study of blood T cell repertoires in COVID-19. Assay: immunoSEQ multiplex PCR; the TCRdb copy retains only in-frame clones and omits some. The sample contains some 170,000 clones, 84% of which appear only once. Sequencing used PBMCs or T cells enriched from blood (not recorded which). The origin of the receptors is a man between 45 and 60 years old who had recovered from COVID-19. Each CDR3 is given without its conserved first and last residue.

TRBJ2-3 | TRBV7-2 | ASRLTSLTDTQY
TRBJ1-2 | TRBV9 | ASSPRPVAGKIYVDYT
TRBJ2-5 | TRBV12-3/TRBV12-4 | ASKDRVGETQY
TRBJ1-2 | TRBV30 | AWSVDSEIYGYT
TRBJ2-1 | TRBV7-8 | ASSIMGGAGGEQF
TRBJ1-1 | TRBV7-6 | ASSFGMNTEAF
TRBJ2-1 | TRBV20-1 | SASLPGGHNEQF
TRBJ2-1 | TRBV19 | ASSIRRQNNEQF
TRBJ1-3 | TRBV3-1/TRBV3-2 | ASSQLRGNTIY
TRBJ1-1 | TRBV4-1 | ASSQIPTATEAF
TRBJ1-2 | TRBV5-1 | ASSPRDSNYGYT
TRBJ2-2 | TRBV7-6 | ASRTPGQNTGELF
TRBJ2-1 | TRBV7-8 | ASRTWATSGYNEQF
TRBJ1-5 | TRBV7-6 | ASSLGTGGTGQPQH
TRBJ1-6 | TRBV7-6 | ASSPFNSPLH
TRBJ2-1 | TRBV5-1 | ASSLAGGTYNEQF
TRBJ1-2 | TRBV9 | ASSSRGQGNYGYT
TRBJ2-1 | TRBV7-9 | ASSTNNGQGVLDEQF
TRBJ2-5 | TRBV10-2 | ASREGDFQETQY
TRBJ1-5 | TRBV5-6 | ASSLGSGGGQPQH
TRBJ2-7 | TRBV7-9 | ASSTRTGDYEQY
TRBJ1-5 | TRBV4-1 | ASSQGRGGNNQPQH
TRBJ2-5 | TRBV27 | ASSFERGRETQY
TRBJ2-2 | TRBV9 | ASSVAVENTGELF
TRBJ1-2 | TRBV7-2 | ASSPDSGTHNYGYT
TRBJ2-7 | TRBV6-5 | ASSYGPPGLGYEQY
TRBJ1-2 | TRBV5-4 | ASSGQEEDYGYT
TRBJ1-2 | TRBV19 | ASSIGNRNYGYT
TRBJ2-7 | TRBV9 | ASSVAAGITYEQY
TRBJ2-4 | TRBV29-1 | SVAMGAAKNIQY
TRBJ2-1 | TRBV10-3 | AISQGLAGASYNEQF
TRBJ2-7 | TRBV29-1 | SVRTGASYEQY
TRBJ1-2 | TRBV12-3/TRBV12-4 | ASSTGAYGYT
TRBJ2-2 | TRBV4-1 | ASSQHPARGPGELF
TRBJ1-1 | TRBV29-1 | SVVTGAGTEAF
TRBJ1-2 | TRBV5-6 | ASSGWASNYGYT
TRBJ1-5 | TRBV30 | AWSEQSNQPQH
TRBJ1-1 | TRBV7-6 | ASSLDRAPTEAF
TRBJ1-5 | TRBV7-2 | ASSLEGAPSRNQPQH
TRBJ1-5 | TRBV5-8 | ASSDTGTLVNQPQH
TRBJ1-1 | TRBV7-8 | ASSPFRTGGTEAF
TRBJ1-2 | TRBV5-4 | ASSFRILGQGAGGYT
TRBJ2-1 | TRBV19 | ATSSGTGLYNEQF
TRBJ2-3 | TRBV7-9 | ASSSGAVRSTDTQY
TRBJ1-1 | TRBV6-5 | ASSPTENTEAF
TRBJ2-7 | TRBV30 | AWRGQGSSYEQY
TRBJ2-3 | TRBV6-5 | ASSSGTSGSDTQY
TRBJ2-7 | TRBV6-6 | ASGDRGSYEQY
TRBJ2-1 | TRBV10-2 | ASSDRDRVRDEQF
TRBJ2-2 | TRBV6-4 | ASSPGPGDTGELF
TRBJ1-2 | TRBV6-5 | ATNGTPDPGGYT
TRBJ1-1 | TRBV14 | ASSQESGGQRNTEAF
TRBJ1-6 | TRBV5-1 | ASSLDRGFPLH
TRBJ2-7 | TRBV7-4 | ASSFDAETGPPYEQY
TRBJ2-1 | TRBV9 | ASSVSTTSEYNEQF
TRBJ1-1 | TRBV18 | TSSPETGTNTEAF
TRBJ2-2 | TRBV27 | ASSLERPRDTGELF
TRBJ2-7 | TRBV27 | ASSSPSGGVTYEQY
TRBJ2-1 | TRBV6-1 | ASSVALAGVNEQF
TRBJ2-1 | TRBV7-8 | ASSPDFRGNNEQF